The sequence of this T cell receptor beta chain was determined in a study of shared clonotypes between healthy human individuals. Clones were sequenced by immunoSEQ multiplex PCR, and TCRdb holds only the in-frame ones, with some missing. The profile shows millions of clones, about 95% of them singletons. The germline gives CDR1 LGHNA, CDR2 YNFKEQ. Trimming at V came to 0 bases and at J to 0 bases, leaving 7 bases not matched to a gene. There are 18 residues in the CDR3. Naive CD8 cells lacked CD45RO and underwent positive selection for CCR7, leaving out terminally differentiated effector memory CD45RA+ cells.

Sample: naive CD8+ T cells sorted from blood. This TCR came from a man between 18 and 35 years old in good health. The J gene is TRBJ2-7, the V gene TRBV4-2; 11 bases line up with TRBD2. The CDR3 sequence is CASSQEPSGGPSSYEQYF. DNA of the CDR3: TGTGCCAGCAGCCAAGAGCCTAGCGGGGGGCCGAGCTCCTACGAGCAGTACTTC.